This TCR beta chain was found in a study of PD-L1 blockade in urothelial cancer. Specified time point: peripheral blood 6 weeks after treatment start. Germline CDR1 reads MDHEN; CDR2 reads SYDVKM. The CDR3 covers 16 residues. J gave up 0 bases and V 5 bases, and 6 bases lay outside the gene matches. The protocol was immunoSEQ multiplex PCR, while the TCRdb copy is restricted to in-frame clones and leaves out a portion. Of roughly 29,000 clones in the sample, 84% were seen once. This chain connects TRBV28 to TRBJ2-1, with 8 bases fitting TRBD2. Sample: PBMCs, taken around atezolizumab (anti-PD-L1) treatment. The sequence came from a man aged 65 to 79 with urothelial cancer. In DNA form, the CDR3 reads TGTGCCAGCAGTGGGAGCGGGGGTAGCTCCTACAATGAGCAGTTCTTC. It is translated as CASSGSGGSSYNEQFF.